This TCR beta chain was identified in a study of T cells in narcolepsy. The assay was immunoSEQ multiplex PCR, and TCRdb's table has in-frame clones only and misses some. The profile shows roughly 20,000 clones, 83% of them singletons. The CDR3 sequence is 13 residues long. Between the trimmed V and J ends, which lost 7 bases and 8 bases, there was a span of 15 bases. Germline V gene lookup returns CDR1 LNHDA and CDR2 SQIVND (reference sequence). The count of this clone is one. What was sequenced was memory (CD45RA-) CD4+ T cells from blood. V and J are TRBV19 and TRBJ2-1, with D possibly called TRBD1 or TRBD2 (5 bases each). The source is a human donor in good health. CDR3 DNA sequence: TGTGCCAGTACGGGGTCAGGGAGCCATGAGCAGTTCTTC. This sequence encodes CASTGSGSHEQFF.